This TCR beta chain emerged from a study of T cell repertoires in cytomegalovirus infection. Across the whole study: Selected CMV epitopes included recently identified HLA-C-restricted ones as well as well-studied HLA-B-restricted ones. CMV infection together with matching HLA type was indicated by public TCR beta signatures. Study-wide points: HLA-C-restricted, CMV-specific TCR beta clonotypes were dominant ex vivo.

CDR3 length: 14 amino acids. Germline loops: CDR1 SGHTA, CDR2 FQGNSA. V dropped 4 bases and J dropped 5; count of bases not matched to a gene: 7. TCRdb redid the calling of the reads with MiXCR, one entry per CDR3 protein. The sample yields over 40,000 distinct CDR3 sequences, approximately 20% seen once. This clonotype has a count of ten or more. Its antigen remains unknown. The TCR originated in a human donor in good health (CMV status not recorded). Some clones in this sample may be carry-over from other donors' samples. The rearrangement joins TRBV7-2 to TRBJ1-1; 7 positions agree with TRBD1. Sequenced here: CD8+ T cells from cultured PBMCs, sampled from culture after CMV antigen stimulation. The CDR3 loop is CASSSTGAGTEAFF. The CDR3 bases are TGTGCCAGCAGCTCCACAGGGGCAGGGACTGAAGCTTTCTTT.